What follows are 32 T cell receptor beta chains derived from one specimen sequenced in a study of Graves' ophthalmopathy and Graves' hyperthyroidism. RNA transcripts served as template for amplifying TCR beta CDR3 sequences. Following a first-round RT-PCR that used HTBI primers, a second-round multiplex PCR was carried out. From the multiplex PCR reads, TCRdb called clonotypes with MiXCR, one entry per CDR3 protein. The sample shows hundreds of thousands of distinct CDR3 sequences, roughly 39% of them seen only once. Sequencing was performed on peripheral blood. These receptor sequences come from an adult man with Graves' ophthalmopathy.

This clonotype showed up many times. The rearrangement uses TRBV14 and TRBJ1-1, with D unclear. The CDR3 length is 14 residues. Germline CDR1 SGHDN, CDR2 FVKESK. The V end lost 0 bases, the J end lost 1 base, and 6 bases lay between the germline ends. The CDR3 region is CASSQERRNTEAFF. CDR3 sequence (DNA): TGTGCCAGCAGCCAAGAGAGGAGGAACACTGAAGCTTTCTTT.

The rearrangement links TRBV20-1 to TRBJ2-7; 8 nucleotides match TRBD1. The CDR3 has 15 residues. With V trimmed by 6 bases and J by 2 bases, 12 bases remained unmatched. CDR1 and CDR2 from the germline V gene are DFQATT and SNEGSKA (reference sequence). The CDR3 nucleotides read TGCAGTGCCCTTTGGGGACAGGCGAATCCCTACGAGCAGTACTTC. Encoded protein: CSALWGQANPYEQYF.

In the case of this clonotype: A clone one base away is much larger, so this may be a read error. The CDR3 does not end in the conserved phenylalanine or tryptophan, so this is likely a read error. This chain connects TRBV7-2 to TRBJ2-5; tentatively, D is TRBD1 (6 bases). Trimming left V 4 bases short and J 2 bases short, with 11 bases between. This CDR3 has 14 residues. The germline V gene encodes CDR1 SGHTA and CDR2 FQGNSA. CDR3 loop: CASSSGAIQETQYC. The CDR3 DNA sequence: TGTGCCAGCAGCTCAGGGGCTATTCAAGAGACCCAGTACTGC.

This clonotype was seen at least ten times. The genes are TRBV10-3 and TRBJ2-7; D might be TRBD1 (6 bases). The V gene's germline CDR1 is ENHRY and CDR2 SYGVKD. Trimming took 4 bases from V and 3 from J, leaving 10 bases between them. This CDR3 spans 13 amino acids. CDR3 nucleotides: TGTGCCATCAGTGTGGACAGCAGCTACGAGCAGTACTTC. Translation gives CAISVDSSYEQYF.

This clonotype has ten or more counts. The chain carries TRBV2 and TRBJ2-7; possible D gene TRBD2, 5 bases. Germline V gene sequence: CDR1 SNHLY, CDR2 FYNNEI. The CDR3 totals 12 residues. Trimming shortened V by 5 bases and J by 6 bases, and 11 bases separated the two germline ends. The CDR3 loop is CASSNGVSEQYF. The DNA of the CDR3 is TGTGCCAGCAGTAACGGGGTTAGCGAGCAGTACTTC.

In regard to this clonotype: This clone may be a read error of a much larger clone one base away. V is TRBV11-2 and J is TRBJ1-5; D not certain. This CDR3 is 13 amino acids long. Trimming cost V 5 bases and J 7 bases, with 12 bases left between them. Per the germline V gene, CDR1 is SGHAT and CDR2 is FQNNGV. The CDR3 DNA is TGTGCCAGCAGCCCAGCGGGGAAACAGCCCCAGCATTTT. It is translated as CASSPAGKQPQHF. The full variable domain, rest sourced from reference TRBV11-2 and TRBJ1-5, is EAGVAQSPRYKIIEKRQSVAFWCNPISGHATLYWYQQILGQGPKLLIQFQNNGVVDDSQLPKDRFSAERLKGVDSTLKIQPAKLEDSAVYLCASSPAGKQPQHFGDGTRLSIL.

V and J are TRBV29-1 and TRBJ1-2; 8 positions match TRBD1. Trimming at V came to 6 bases and at J to 4 bases, leaving 4 bases not matched to a gene. The germline CDR1 and CDR2 sequences are SQVTM and ANQGSEA. This CDR3 has 12 amino acids. The DNA for the CDR3 is TGCAGCGTGACAACAGGGGGCTATGGCTACACCTTC. Amino acids: CSVTTGGYGYTF.

This clonotype was seen many times. This chain links TRBV10-3 with TRBJ2-2; 8 bases are shared with TRBD1. Germline assignment: CDR1 ENHRY and CDR2 SYGVKD. The CDR3 runs to 17 residues. With 3 bases clipped from V and 6 bases from J, the junction kept 12 bases outside the gene matches. CDR3 nucleotides: TGTGCCATCAGTGACGACAGGGGAAATCCATTGGCCGGGGAGCTGTTTTTT. It translates to CAISDDRGNPLAGELFF.

The chain has TRBV7-2 and TRBJ2-7; D might be TRBD2 (6 bases). Trimming took 5 bases from V and 5 from J, leaving 16 bases between them. From germline, CDR1 is SGHTA and CDR2 FQGNSA. This CDR3 comprises 14 residues. This chain's CDR3 is CASSPRTLANEQYF. CDR3 sequence (DNA): TGTGCCAGCAGCCCCCGAACTCTAGCGAACGAGCAGTACTTC.

This clonotype was observed many times. V usage is TRBV9 and J usage is TRBJ1-5; tentatively, D is TRBD1 (5 bases). This CDR3 region has 16 residues. Deletions cut 4 bases from V and 0 bases from J, with 14 bases between. Germline CDR1 and CDR2: SGDLS and YYNGEE. CDR3 sequence reads: CASSQAGGRSNQPQHF. DNA for the CDR3: TGTGCCAGCAGCCAAGCCGGGGGTCGTAGCAATCAGCCCCAGCATTTT.

The genes are TRBV10-3 and TRBJ2-5; perhaps TRBD1 as D (6 bases). Germline V gene data show CDR1 as ENHRY and CDR2 as SYGVKD. The V end was cut by 6 bases, the J end by 3 bases, with 14 bases between. The CDR3 spans 14 residues. CDR3 coding DNA: TGTGCCATCAGAGACCGGGACAAAGAAGAGACCCAGTACTTC. Its protein product is CAIRDRDKEETQYF.

Ten or more counts support this clonotype. The chain employs TRBV20-1 and TRBJ1-1; D may be TRBD1 (5 bases). CDR3 length: 11 residues. In germline, CDR1 is DFQATT, CDR2 SNEGSKA (reference sequence). CDR3 region: CSGQGNTEAFF. The CDR3, as DNA: TGCTCTGGCCAGGGTAACACTGAAGCTTTCTTT.

The V gene is TRBV29-1, the J gene TRBJ2-5, with D tentatively TRBD1 or TRBD2 (5 bases each). The V gene's germline CDR1 is SQVTM and CDR2 ANQGSEA. Trimming removed 5 bases at V and 5 bases at J, with 15 bases between. The CDR3 length is 13 residues. CDR3 sequence reads: CSVRDPDSETQYF. The CDR3 region has the DNA TGCAGCGTTCGGGACCCGGACTCGGAGACCCAGTACTTC. Supplemented by reference TRBV29-1 and TRBJ2-5, the full variable domain reads SAVISQKPSRDICQRGTSLTIQCQVDSQVTMMFWYRQQPGQSLTLIATANQGSEATYESGFVIDKFPISRPNLTFSTLTVSNMSPEDSSIYLCSVRDPDSETQYFGPGTRLLVL.

This clonotype has just a few counts. V usage is TRBV20-1 and J usage is TRBJ1-6, with no clear D. CDR3 size: 15 residues. Looked up from germline, CDR1 is DFQATT and CDR2 is SNEGSKA (reference sequence). Deletions cut 6 bases from V and 2 bases from J, with 14 bases between. CDR3 in amino acids: CSAGLGVAYNSPLHF. CDR3 bases: TGCAGTGCCGGTCTCGGGGTCGCCTATAATTCACCCCTCCACTTT.

Ten or more counts support this clonotype. The genes are TRBV7-2 and TRBJ2-5; tentatively, D is TRBD2 (5 bases). The germline V and J ends were trimmed by 9 bases and 2 bases, with 16 bases remaining between them. CDR3 length: 14 residues. Germline values: CDR1 SGHTA, CDR2 FQGNSA. The CDR3 DNA follows: TGTGCCAGTACACCTCTTTCGGGGCAAGAGACCCAGTACTTC. Amino acid sequence: CASTPLSGQETQYF.

The rearrangement joins TRBV11-2 to TRBJ1-2; 10 positions match TRBD1. Germline loops: CDR1 SGHAT, CDR2 FQNNGV. The CDR3 sequence is 14 residues long. V dropped 7 bases and J dropped 2; count of bases not matched to a gene: 4. CDR3 in amino acids: CASTSGQGNYGYTF. The CDR3 bases are TGTGCCAGCACCTCGGGACAGGGGAACTATGGCTACACCTTC.

This clonotype was recorded many times. CDR3 nucleotides: TGTGCCAGCAGCTTCGATCCGGGGATGGGGGAGCAGTACTTC. This encodes CASSFDPGMGEQYF. The rearrangement uses TRBV7-9 and TRBJ2-7; D perhaps matches TRBD2 (5 bases). The CDR3 extends over 14 amino acids. The germline V gene has CDR1 SEHNR and CDR2 FQNEAQ (reference sequence). Deletions cut 3 bases from V and 7 bases from J, with 16 bases between. The full variable domain, rest sourced from reference TRBV7-9 and TRBJ2-7, is DTGVSQNPRHKITKRGQNVTFRCDPISEHNRLYWYRQTLGQGPEFLTYFQNEAQLEKSRLLSDRFSAERPKGSFSTLEIQRTEQGDSAMYLCASSFDPGMGEQYFGPGTRLTVT.

This sequence joins TRBV6-2 or TRBV6-3 and TRBJ1-5; D is ambiguous. This CDR3 has 18 residues. Germline V lookup: CDR1 MNHEY, CDR2 SVGEGT. Trimming cost V 6 bases and J 2 bases, with 23 bases left between them. The CDR3 here is CASRPSLVRTGGNQPQHF. CDR3 bases: TGTGCCAGCAGACCCTCTCTCGTCAGGACGGGTGGCAATCAGCCCCAGCATTTT.

This clonotype was observed at least ten times. This rearrangement joins TRBV10-2 to TRBJ1-2; D perhaps matches TRBD1 (5 bases). This CDR3 region has 13 residues. Trimming took off 6 bases at V and 6 bases at J, with 14 bases between the two ends. Germline CDR1 reads WSHSY; CDR2 reads SAAADI. This chain's CDR3 is CASRDTLADGYTF. CDR3 bases: TGCGCCAGCAGGGACACTCTAGCCGATGGCTACACCTTC.

This clonotype was seen repeatedly, ten times or more. The CDR3 region is CASSVSGSLNTEAFF. The CDR3 DNA sequence: TGTGCCAGCAGCGTATCTGGCTCCTTGAACACTGAAGCTTTCTTT. The genes are TRBV9 and TRBJ1-1; D call uncertain. The germline V gene encodes CDR1 SGDLS and CDR2 YYNGEE. The CDR3 covers 15 residues. V was trimmed by 1 base and J by 0 bases, leaving 10 bases between them. The whole variable domain, remainder taken from reference TRBV9 and TRBJ1-1, is DSGVTQTPKHLITATGQRVTLRCSPRSGDLSVYWYQQSLDQGLQFLIQYYNGEERAKGNILERFSAQQFPDLHSELNLSSLELGDSALYFCASSVSGSLNTEAFFGQGTRLTVV.

This clonotype was seen a few times. V and J are TRBV5-5 and TRBJ2-7, with D perhaps TRBD1 (5 bases). Germline CDR1 SGHKS, CDR2 YYEKEE (reference sequence). Trimming pared 5 bases from V and 5 bases from J, leaving 14 bases between. The CDR3 runs to 13 residues. The CDR3 DNA follows: TGTGCCAGCAGGCCGTCAGGGTTTGACGAGCAGTACTTC. Translating gives CASRPSGFDEQYF.

The chain has TRBV25-1 and TRBJ2-7; D may be TRBD1 or TRBD2 (5 bases each). V lost 6 bases and J 5 bases, leaving 17 bases between the germline ends. Germline CDR1 MGHDK, CDR2 SYGVNS. The CDR3 has 14 residues. The CDR3: CASSRAGADHEQYF. CDR3 nucleotides: TGTGCCAGCAGCAGGGCCGGGGCCGACCACGAGCAGTACTTC.

The CDR3 bases are TGTGCCAGCATCGGGGGAGAGACCCAGTACTTC. This gives the protein CASIGGETQYF. The chain recombines TRBV6-1 with TRBJ2-5, with D perhaps matching TRBD2 (6 bases). There are 11 residues in the CDR3. The germline V gene encodes CDR1 MNHNS and CDR2 SASEGT. With 7 bases removed from V and 4 bases from J, the gap between germline ends came to 7 bases.

With respect to this clonotype: A much larger clone is a single base away; this may be a read error. This likely comes from a read error, as the CDR3 has no conserved phenylalanine or tryptophan at its end. This chain links TRBV24-1 with TRBJ2-5, with 9 bases identical to TRBD1. The CDR3 is made up of 15 amino acids. The germline gives CDR1 KGHDR, CDR2 SFDVKD. Germline trimming cut 4 bases from V and 3 bases from J; bases unmatched to any gene: 5. The CDR3 DNA reads as TGTGCCACCAGTGAGGCGACAGGGGGGGAAGAGACCCAGTACTTA. Protein product: CATSEATGGEETQYL.

This clonotype was recorded at least ten times. The J gene is TRBJ2-5, the V gene TRBV5-1; 10 bases align to TRBD1. Germline V lookup: CDR1 SGHRS, CDR2 YFSETQ. The CDR3 runs to 16 residues. V lost 0 bases, J lost 1 base, and 3 bases stayed unmatched. CDR3 DNA sequence: TGCGCCAGCAGCTTGGCCGGGGACAGGGGCCAAGAGACCCAGTACTTC. It yields the protein CASSLAGDRGQETQYF.

This clonotype was seen many times. The rearrangement uses TRBV5-1 and TRBJ2-7; D perhaps matches TRBD1 (5 bases). Between the trimmed V and J ends, which lost 4 bases and 0 bases, there was a span of 14 bases. This CDR3 spans 15 amino acids. Germline V CDR1 and CDR2: SGHRS, YFSETQ. The CDR3 sequence: CASSLHQGFSYEQYF. Here the CDR3 DNA reads TGCGCCAGCAGCCTGCACCAGGGATTCTCCTACGAGCAGTACTTC.

This clonotype was picked up many times. The chain employs TRBV12-3 or TRBV12-4 and TRBJ2-5; 10 bases map to TRBD1. The CDR3 totals 15 residues. V dropped 5 bases and J dropped 5; count of bases not matched to a gene: 8. The CDR3 spells CASSPGTGVPETQYF. In DNA, the CDR3 is TGTGCCAGCAGTCCCGGGACAGGGGTCCCTGAGACCCAGTACTTC.

V gene TRBV7-9 combines with J gene TRBJ2-2, with 8 nucleotides matching TRBD2. The CDR3 has 17 amino acids. V trimming: 1 base; J trimming: 2 bases; junction bases outside the gene matches: 6. Germline CDR1 reads SEHNR; CDR2 reads FQNEAQ (reference sequence). CDR3 coding DNA: TGTGCCAGCAGCTTAGTCCGCGGGGGGCCTAACACCGGGGAGCTGTTTTTT. It encodes CASSLVRGGPNTGELFF.

This clonotype showed up many times. This chain joins TRBV6-1 and TRBJ2-7; maybe TRBD2 (6 bases). Trimming took 7 bases from V and 5 from J, leaving 18 bases between them. The germline V gene encodes CDR1 MNHNS and CDR2 SASEGT. The CDR3 is made up of 14 amino acids. CDR3 sequence reads: CASTPQGREDEQYF. Written as DNA, the CDR3 is TGTGCCAGCACTCCCCAGGGCAGGGAGGACGAGCAGTACTTC.

This clonotype showed up many times. The chain joins TRBV12-3 or TRBV12-4 to TRBJ2-7; perhaps TRBD2 as D (6 bases). V was shortened by 6 bases and J by 2 bases, with 14 bases between the two germline ends. The CDR3 sequence is 14 residues long. DNA of the CDR3: TGTGCCAGCAGACCAACTAGCAACCCCTACGAGCAGTACTTC. This translates into CASRPTSNPYEQYF.

A few counts support this clonotype. This CDR3 is CASSQGNGLDNSPLHF. CDR3 coding DNA: TGCGCCAGCAGCCAAGGCAACGGACTAGATAATTCACCCCTCCACTTT. The chain combines TRBV4-1 with TRBJ1-6, with no clear D. This CDR3 is 16 amino acids long. The germline gives CDR1 MGHRA, CDR2 YSYEKL. V dropped 1 base and J dropped 5 bases, with 12 bases sitting between them.

The chain combines TRBV5-1 with TRBJ2-3, with unresolved D. This CDR3 has 12 residues. CDR1 and CDR2 from the germline V gene are SGHRS and YFSETQ. With 2 bases removed from V and 4 bases from J, the gap between germline ends came to 5 bases. For the CDR3, the DNA is TGCGCCAGCAGCTTACACGCAGATACGCAGTATTTT. Translation: CASSLHADTQYF.